This T cell receptor (beta chain) derives from a study of radiation and T cells in renal cell carcinoma. The time point here: baseline pretreatment blood. Treatment meaning: 15 Gy SBRT to primary tumor, nephrectomy 4 weeks later. The V and J ends lost 7 bases and 7 bases respectively, with 17 bases between them. The CDR3 extends over 15 amino acids. The germline V gene encodes CDR1 MNHEY and CDR2 SVGAGI. Clones were read by immunoSEQ multiplex PCR, and TCRdb kept only the in-frame ones, dropping some. The sample records 150,000 or so clones, 88% being singletons. The J gene is TRBJ1-6, the V gene TRBV6-5; D is possibly TRBD1 (5 bases). The source material was blood, sampled from a patient whose treatment included radiotherapy and nephrectomy. The clonotype was recovered from a woman between 70 and 85 years old with renal cell carcinoma. CDR3 in DNA: TGTGCCAGCACCCTAAAAGGCCAGGGAAATTCACCCCTCCACTTT. Encoded protein: CASTLKGQGNSPLHF.